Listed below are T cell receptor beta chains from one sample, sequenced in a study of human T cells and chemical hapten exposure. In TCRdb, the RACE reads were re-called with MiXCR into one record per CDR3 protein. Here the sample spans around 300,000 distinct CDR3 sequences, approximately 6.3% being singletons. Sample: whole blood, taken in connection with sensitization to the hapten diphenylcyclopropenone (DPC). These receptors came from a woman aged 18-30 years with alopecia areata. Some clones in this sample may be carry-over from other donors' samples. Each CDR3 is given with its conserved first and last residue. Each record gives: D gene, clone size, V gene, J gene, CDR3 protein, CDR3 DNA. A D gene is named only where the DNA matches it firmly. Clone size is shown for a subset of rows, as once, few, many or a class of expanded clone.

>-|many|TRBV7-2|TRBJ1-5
CASLIEYGSPQHF
TGTGCCAGCCTCATAGAGTACGGCAGCCCCCAGCATTTT
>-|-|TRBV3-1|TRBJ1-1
CASSQGILEGENMNTEAFF
TGTGCCAGCAGCCAAGGGATCCTTGAGGGGGAGAACATGAACACTGAAGCTTTCTTT
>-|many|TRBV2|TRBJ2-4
CASKSDSQAAYF
TGTGCCAGCAAATCAGACTCCCAAGCAGCGTACTTC
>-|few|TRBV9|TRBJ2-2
CASSVGNTGELFF
TGTGCCAGCAGCGTAGGGAACACCGGGGAGCTGTTTTTT
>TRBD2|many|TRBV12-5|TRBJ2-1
CASGSLAGGEQFF
TGTGCTAGTGGTTCCTTAGCGGGGGGCGAGCAGTTCTTC
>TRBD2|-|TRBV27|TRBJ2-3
CASSHGGADTQYF
TGTGCCAGCAGTCATGGGGGGGCAGATACGCAGTATTTT
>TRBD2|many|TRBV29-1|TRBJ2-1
CSVVAGGQFF
TGCAGCGTTGTAGCGGGGGGTCAGTTCTTC
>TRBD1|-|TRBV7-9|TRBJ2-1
CASSHRDRAGNEQFF
TGTGCCAGCAGCCACCGGGACAGGGCCGGCAATGAGCAGTTCTTC
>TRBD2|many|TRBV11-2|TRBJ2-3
CASSPLEGLADTDTQYF
TGTGCCAGCAGCCCCCTCGAGGGACTAGCAGACACAGATACGCAGTATTTT
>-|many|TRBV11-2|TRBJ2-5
CASSQKYLRDGQETQYF
TGTGCCAGCAGCCAAAAATACCTTAGGGACGGTCAAGAGACCCAGTACTTC
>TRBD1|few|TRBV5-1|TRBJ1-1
CASSRIGQGIRGTEAFF
TGCGCCAGCAGCCGGATCGGACAGGGGATTAGGGGCACTGAAGCTTTCTTT
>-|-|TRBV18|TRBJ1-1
CASSPPYGTLEAFF
TGTGCCAGCTCACCACCCTACGGGACACTTGAAGCTTTCTTT
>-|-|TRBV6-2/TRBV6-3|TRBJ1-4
CASSYSAPSSAGVRLFF
TGTGCCAGCAGTTACTCGGCTCCCTCAAGCGCCGGGGTGAGACTGTTTTTT
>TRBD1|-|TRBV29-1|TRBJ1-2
CSAPHWQGANYGYTF
TGCAGCGCCCCCCATTGGCAGGGGGCTAACTATGGCTACACCTTC
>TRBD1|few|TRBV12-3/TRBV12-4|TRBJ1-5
CASSPGTGIDNQPQHF
TGTGCCAGCAGCCCCGGGACAGGGATAGACAATCAGCCCCAGCATTTT
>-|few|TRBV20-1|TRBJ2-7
CSASSGGTYEQYF
TGCAGTGCGTCGTCTGGGGGGACCTACGAGCAGTACTTC
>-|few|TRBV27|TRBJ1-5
CASSFRGSQPQHF
TGTGCCAGCAGTTTTCGAGGGAGTCAGCCCCAGCATTTT
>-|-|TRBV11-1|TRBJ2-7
CARSFSDYEQYF
TGTGCCAGAAGCTTCAGCGACTACGAGCAGTACTTC